The 27 T cell receptor beta chains listed next were all sequenced from one sample in a study of cytomegalovirus exposure and HLA in healthy donors. Primers for the PCR totalled 60 Vbeta and 13 Jbeta. The protocol was immunoSEQ multiplex PCR, while the TCRdb copy is restricted to in-frame clones and leaves out a portion. Of 85,000 to 120,000 clones in the sample, about two thirds were seen once. The sequenced material came from PBMCs. The receptor set was obtained from a female donor in good health and CMV-seronegative.

The chain carries TRBV5-4 and TRBJ2-5, with TRBD2 identical over 15 bases. Per the germline V gene, CDR1 is SGHNT and CDR2 is YYREEE (reference sequence). CDR3 length: 17 amino acids. V trimming: 0 bases; J trimming: 5 bases; junction bases outside the gene matches: 5. The CDR3 protein is CASSLGGLAGGVETQYF. As DNA, the CDR3 is TGTGCCAGCAGCTTGGGGGGACTAGCGGGAGGTGTTGAGACCCAGTACTTC.

For the CDR3, the DNA is TGTGCCAGCAGCTTAGCTTGGCGGGAGACAGATACGCAGTATTTT. Translated: CASSLAWRETDTQYF. V is TRBV7-2 and J is TRBJ2-3; 7 bases align to TRBD2. The CDR3 is 15 amino acids. With 0 bases clipped from V and 3 bases from J, the junction kept 3 bases outside the gene matches. Germline V gene lookup returns CDR1 SGHTA and CDR2 FQGNSA.

The chain couples TRBV7-2 to TRBJ1-3; D gene ambiguous. Germline V gene lookup returns CDR1 SGHTA and CDR2 FQGNSA. The CDR3 length is 15 residues. The V end was cut by 1 base, the J end by 0 bases, with 7 bases between. CDR3 coding DNA: TGTGCCAGCAGCTTAGACCGGAGCTCTGGAAACACCATATATTTT. Protein: CASSLDRSSGNTIYF.

This clone was seen a handful of times. CDR3 in amino acids: CASSFGQSYEQYF. CDR3 coding DNA: TGTGCCAGCAGTTTCGGACAGTCCTACGAGCAGTACTTC. The chain uses TRBV6-5 and TRBJ2-7; TRBD1 might be the D (6 bases). The CDR3 is made up of 13 amino acids. CDR1 and CDR2 (germline): MNHEY, SVGAGI. V was shortened by 4 bases and J by 1 base, with 8 bases between the two germline ends.

The chain is built from TRBV19 and TRBJ1-5; D is unresolved. The V gene's germline CDR1 is LNHDA and CDR2 SQIVND (reference sequence). The CDR3 is 13 residues long. Trimming stripped 4 bases from V and 7 bases from J, with 11 bases between. The CDR3 reads CASSTEGGQPQHF. In DNA form, the CDR3 reads TGTGCCAGTAGTACCGAGGGAGGACAGCCCCAGCATTTT.

The chain carries TRBV27 and TRBJ1-5, with 7 bases matching TRBD1. Germline loops: CDR1 MNHEY, CDR2 SMNVEV (reference sequence). The CDR3 contains 17 residues. V shed 2 bases and J 0 bases; nucleotides not matched to a gene: 7. The CDR3 reads CASSLRGQLYSNQPQHF. CDR3 in DNA: TGTGCCAGCAGTTTAAGGGGACAGTTATATAGCAATCAGCCCCAGCATTTT.

CDR3 amino acids: CASSLVGGRTYEQYF. DNA of the CDR3: TGCGCCAGCAGCTTGGTAGGTGGGAGGACCTACGAGCAGTACTTC. This chain links TRBV5-1 with TRBJ2-7, with D perhaps TRBD2 (6 bases). V dropped 0 bases and J dropped 2 bases, with 12 bases sitting between them. Germline CDR1 is SGHRS and CDR2 is YFSETQ. The CDR3 has 15 amino acids.

The genes are TRBV4-1 and TRBJ2-7; 11 bases map to TRBD1. There are 17 residues in the CDR3. CDR1 is MGHRA, CDR2 YSYEKL, per germline. With V trimmed by 0 bases and J by 3 bases, 7 bases remained unmatched. This CDR3 reads CASSQDPGGQGDYEQYF. Here the CDR3 DNA reads TGCGCCAGCAGCCAAGATCCGGGGGGACAGGGGGACTACGAGCAGTACTTC.

This chain joins TRBV2 and TRBJ2-5, with 8 positions matching TRBD2. CDR3 length equals 15 residues. V trimming: 3 bases; J trimming: 2 bases; junction bases outside the gene matches: 5. Germline V lookup: CDR1 SNHLY, CDR2 FYNNEI. CDR3 loop: CASSEQLAVQETQYF. The CDR3 nucleotides read TGTGCCAGCAGTGAGCAACTAGCGGTTCAAGAGACCCAGTACTTC.

This clone has just a few counts. This rearrangement joins TRBV7-9 to TRBJ1-4, with D possibly matching TRBD1 (5 bases). This CDR3 region has 12 residues. The V end lost 5 bases, the J end lost 15 bases, and 16 bases lay between the germline ends. Germline CDR1 and CDR2: SEHNR and FQNEAQ (reference sequence). CDR3 DNA: TGTGCCAGCAGCCCTTCCGTGGGACTAGTGTTTTTT. Its translation: CASSPSVGLVFF.

This clone has just one count. The chain employs TRBV6-5 and TRBJ1-1; D is perhaps TRBD1 (5 bases). V was cut by 8 bases and J by 6 bases, with 19 bases left in between. From germline, CDR1 is MNHEY and CDR2 SVGAGI. The CDR3 spans 14 residues. In DNA form, the CDR3 reads TGTGCCAGCTTTCCTCTCAGGGTTAGGGCTGAAGCTTTCTTT. It encodes CASFPLRVRAEAFF.

As regards this clone: At one end, the junction sequence differs from germline, possibly due to a read error. DNA of the CDR3: TGTTCCAGCAGCTCAATAAGAGGGGGTGAGCAGTTCTTC. Its translation is CSSSSIRGGEQFF. This sequence joins TRBV7-9 and TRBJ2-1; tentatively, D is TRBD1 (6 bases). This CDR3 comprises 13 residues. The V gene's germline CDR1 is SEHNR and CDR2 FQNEAQ (reference sequence).

The J gene is TRBJ2-1, the V gene TRBV18; D gene ambiguous. CDR3 size: 15 residues. Germline loops: CDR1 KGHSH, CDR2 LQKENI. The V gene lost 0 bases and the J gene lost 0 bases, with 6 bases spanning the gap. CDR3 amino acids: CASSPPESSYNEQFF. CDR3 DNA sequence: TGTGCCAGCTCACCACCGGAGAGCTCCTACAATGAGCAGTTCTTC.

The rearrangement links TRBV25-1 to TRBJ2-5; 10 nucleotides line up with TRBD1. The last part of the DNA fits TRBJ2-7 better; the J call may be wrong. The CDR3 is 15 residues long. CDR1 and CDR2 from the germline V gene are MGHDK and SYGVNS. CDR3 bases: TGTGCCAGCAGTGATTCTGGGACAGGGGCCTACGAGCAGTACTTC. It yields the protein CASSDSGTGAYEQYF.

The chain carries TRBV5-1 and TRBJ2-1, with 7 positions matching TRBD2. The germline V gene has CDR1 SGHRS and CDR2 YFSETQ. Trimming removed 6 bases from V and 5 bases from J; junction bases left unmatched: 11. The CDR3 runs to 15 residues. The CDR3 DNA is TGCGCCAGCACCCCAGCGGGAAACAAGGACAATGAGCAGTTCTTC. This sequence encodes CASTPAGNKDNEQFF.

The chain combines TRBV19 with TRBJ1-1; no clear D gene. Germline V CDR1 and CDR2: LNHDA, SQIVND (reference sequence). Trimming shortened V by 10 bases and J by 0 bases, and 18 bases separated the two germline ends. This CDR3 contains 15 residues. The CDR3 region has the DNA TGTGCCACACGGAGAAGGGCTAGCTTGAACACTGAAGCTTTCTTT. As protein: CATRRRASLNTEAFF.

This clone has more than one count but fewer than ten. This sequence joins TRBV7-6 and TRBJ1-1, with D hard to call. The V end was cut by 5 bases, the J end by 3 bases, with 16 bases between. This CDR3 comprises 15 residues. Germline CDR1 reads SGHVS; CDR2 reads FNYEAQ. The CDR3 region is CASSLGPGGYTEAFF. The CDR3 DNA is TGTGCCAGCAGCCTCGGACCGGGAGGGTACACTGAAGCTTTCTTT. Complete variable domain (other parts from reference TRBV7-6 and TRBJ1-1): GAGVSQSPRYKVTKRGQDVALRCDPISGHVSLYWYRQALGQGPEFLTYFNYEAQQDKSGLPNDRFSAERPEGSISTLTIQRTEQRDSAMYRCASSLGPGGYTEAFFGQGTRLTVV.

The gene calls are TRBV6-1 and TRBJ2-7, with D tentatively TRBD1 (7 bases). The ends were cut back, 1 base at V and 7 bases at J, with 14 bases in the middle. The CDR3 runs to 14 residues. CDR1 and CDR2 (germline): MNHNS, SASEGT. The CDR3 bases are TGTGCCAGCAGTGAAGTGGAGGGGGCGGGAGAGCAGTACTTC. This codes for CASSEVEGAGEQYF.

The chain joins TRBV27 to TRBJ1-5, with D possibly being TRBD1 (6 bases). The CDR3 runs 15 residues. Trimming removed 0 bases at V and 5 bases at J, with 11 bases between. The germline gives CDR1 MNHEY, CDR2 SMNVEV (reference sequence). The chain's CDR3 is CASSLSNRVYQPQHF. The CDR3 region has the DNA TGTGCCAGCAGTTTATCGAACAGGGTGTATCAGCCCCAGCATTTT.

This clone was found a few times. The chain carries TRBV13 and TRBJ1-2; D is unclear. Germline CDR1 reads PRHDT; CDR2 reads FYEKMQ (reference sequence). Trimming took 5 bases from V and 8 from J, leaving 18 bases between them. The CDR3 spans 14 residues. Here the CDR3 reads CASSRVITGGGYTF. The CDR3 DNA reads TGTGCCAGCAGCCGAGTTATAACTGGAGGGGGCTACACCTTC.

The count of this clone is one. The chain is built from TRBV30 and TRBJ2-1, with D perhaps TRBD2 (6 bases). In germline, CDR1 is GTSNPN, CDR2 SVGIG (reference sequence). CDR3 length: 15 residues. The V gene lost 4 bases and the J gene lost 2 bases, with 15 bases spanning the gap. CDR3 sequence: CAWISDAGTYNEQFF. CDR3 coding DNA: TGTGCCTGGATATCGGACGCGGGAACCTACAATGAGCAGTTCTTC.

The chain uses TRBV4-3 and TRBJ2-7; TRBD1 might be the D (6 bases). The CDR3 spans 15 residues. The germline CDR1 and CDR2 sequences are LGHNA and YSLEER. The germline V and J ends were trimmed by 0 bases and 2 bases, with 11 bases remaining between them. CDR3 coding DNA: TGCGCCAGCAGCCAAGAACAGGGCCTAGCCTACGAGCAGTACTTC. Translated, it gives CASSQEQGLAYEQYF.

This rearrangement joins TRBV19 to TRBJ2-7, with D possibly being TRBD2 (6 bases). CDR1 LNHDA and CDR2 SQIVND come from the germline V gene (reference sequence). The CDR3 extends over 13 amino acids. With 8 bases removed from V and 1 base from J, the gap between germline ends came to 12 bases. CDR3 amino acids: CASGASVSYEQYF. CDR3 bases: TGTGCCAGTGGGGCTAGCGTATCCTACGAGCAGTACTTC.

The chain uses TRBV27 and TRBJ2-3; no clear D gene. This CDR3 has 13 residues. Germline V gene lookup returns CDR1 MNHEY and CDR2 SMNVEV (reference sequence). V was cut by 3 bases and J by 0 bases, with 4 bases left in between. CDR3 region: CASSFRSTDTQYF. The CDR3 region has the DNA TGTGCCAGCAGTTTCCGGAGCACAGATACGCAGTATTTT.

This chain joins TRBV5-1 and TRBJ2-3; 10 nucleotides line up with TRBD2. Unmatched junction bases numbered 18, after V lost 3 bases and J lost 8 bases. Germline V gene lookup returns CDR1 SGHRS and CDR2 YFSETQ. This CDR3 region has 18 residues. This chain's CDR3 is CASSYGLAEWGGRSTQYF. CDR3 nucleotide sequence: TGCGCCAGCAGCTACGGACTAGCGGAGTGGGGGGGTCGTAGTACGCAGTATTTT.

The rearrangement uses TRBV5-1 and TRBJ2-2, with D possibly TRBD2 on 6 matching bases. Trimming removed 0 bases at V and 4 bases at J, with 13 bases between. The CDR3 is made up of 16 amino acids. CDR1 and CDR2 (germline): SGHRS, YFSETQ. The CDR3 region has the DNA TGCGCCAGCAGCTTGGCGGGTAGCGGTTCCACCGGGGAGCTGTTTTTT. Encoded protein: CASSLAGSGSTGELFF. The entire variable domain, with the rest obtained from reference TRBV5-1 and TRBJ2-2, is as follows: KAGVTQTPRYLIKTRGQQVTLSCSPISGHRSVSWYQQTPGQGLQFLFEYFSETQRNKGNFPGRFSGRQFSNSRSEMNVSTLELGDSALYLCASSLAGSGSTGELFFGEGSRLTVL.

The J gene is TRBJ1-6, the V gene TRBV14, with D perhaps matching TRBD1 (6 bases). V lost 4 bases to trimming and J lost 4 bases, with 11 bases between them. Germline CDR1 is SGHDN and CDR2 is FVKESK. The CDR3 runs to 15 residues. CDR3 DNA sequence: TGTGCCAGCAGCCTTGGGACATTTTATAATTCACCCCTCCACTTT. Protein product: CASSLGTFYNSPLHF.